The T cell receptor (beta chain) described here comes from a study of technical replicates of blood from several donors. Trimming removed 3 bases at V and 1 base at J, with 3 bases between. The germline gives CDR1 SGHAT, CDR2 FQNNGV. CDR3 length equals 12 residues. TCRdb keeps only in-frame clones here, not all; method: immunoSEQ multiplex PCR. The table shows some 66,000 clones, with around nine tenths occurring only once. Specimen: PBMCs. The receptor comes from a human donor in good health. Some clones in this sample may be carry-over from other donors' samples. The chain links TRBV11-2 to TRBJ1-1; D call uncertain. CDR3 sequence (DNA): TGTGCCAGCAGCTTCGGGAACACTGAAGCTTTCTTT. Residues: CASSFGNTEAFF.